This T cell receptor beta chain was profiled in a study of blood T cell repertoires in COVID-19. Across the whole study: The United States, Italy and Spain provided the acute and convalescent COVID-19 samples.

Participant age was roughly 18 to 100 years, and participants resided in about two dozen US areas. Cohorts were assigned according to the clinical history that participants reported. The junction had 9 bases not matched to a gene; V was cut back by 7 bases and J by 3 bases. The CDR3 is made up of 15 amino acids. The germline V gene encodes CDR1 SNHLY and CDR2 FYNNEI. Sequencing was performed with immunoSEQ multiplex PCR; in TCRdb, only in-frame clones are kept and a portion is missing. Of roughly 340,000 clones listed, approximately 89% are singletons. Specimen: PBMCs or T cells enriched from blood (not recorded which). This receptor was obtained from a man aged 40-49 years in a cohort exposed to, infected with or recovered from COVID-19 (not recorded which). The chain links TRBV2 to TRBJ2-7, with 10 bases that match TRBD1. The CDR3 sequence is CASKGQGGFRYEQYF. The CDR3 DNA is TGTGCCAGCAAAGGACAGGGGGGATTTCGCTACGAGCAGTACTTC.